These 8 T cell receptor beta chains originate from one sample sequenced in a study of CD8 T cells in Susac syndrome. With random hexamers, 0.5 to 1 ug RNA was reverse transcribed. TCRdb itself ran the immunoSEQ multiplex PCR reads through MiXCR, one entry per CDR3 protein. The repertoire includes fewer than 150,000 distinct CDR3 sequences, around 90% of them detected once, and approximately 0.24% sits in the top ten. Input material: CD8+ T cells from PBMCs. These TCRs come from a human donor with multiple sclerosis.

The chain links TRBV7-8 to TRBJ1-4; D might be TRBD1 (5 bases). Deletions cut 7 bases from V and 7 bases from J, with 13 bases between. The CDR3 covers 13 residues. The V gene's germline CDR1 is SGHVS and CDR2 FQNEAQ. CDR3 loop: CASNEGPSEKLFF. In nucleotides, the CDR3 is TGTGCCAGCAACGAGGGGCCGAGTGAAAAACTGTTTTTT. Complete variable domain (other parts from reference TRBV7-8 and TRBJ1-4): GAGVSQSPRYKVAKRGQDVALRCDPISGHVSLFWYQQALGQGPEFLTYFQNEAQLDKSGLPSDRFFAERPEGSVSTLKIQRTQQEDSAVYLCASNEGPSEKLFFGSGTQLSVL.

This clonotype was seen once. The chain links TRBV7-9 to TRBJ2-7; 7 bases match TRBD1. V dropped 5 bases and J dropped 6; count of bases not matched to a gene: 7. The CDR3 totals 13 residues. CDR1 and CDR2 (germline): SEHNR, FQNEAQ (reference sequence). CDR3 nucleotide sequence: TGTGCCAGCAGCGTACAGGGGCCCTCCGAGCAGTACTTC. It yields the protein CASSVQGPSEQYF.

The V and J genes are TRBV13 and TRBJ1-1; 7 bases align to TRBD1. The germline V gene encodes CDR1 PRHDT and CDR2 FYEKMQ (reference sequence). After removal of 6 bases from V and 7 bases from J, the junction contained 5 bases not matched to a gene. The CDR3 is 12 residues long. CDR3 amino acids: CASSTGTVEAFF. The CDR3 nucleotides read TGTGCCAGCAGTACCGGGACAGTTGAAGCTTTCTTT.

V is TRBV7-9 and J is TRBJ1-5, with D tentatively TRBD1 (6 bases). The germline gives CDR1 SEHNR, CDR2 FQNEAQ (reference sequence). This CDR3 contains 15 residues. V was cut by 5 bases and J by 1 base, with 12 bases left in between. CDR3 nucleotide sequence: TGTGCCAGCAGCCCGGGGGGACACAGCAATCAGCCCCAGCATTTT. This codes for CASSPGGHSNQPQHF.

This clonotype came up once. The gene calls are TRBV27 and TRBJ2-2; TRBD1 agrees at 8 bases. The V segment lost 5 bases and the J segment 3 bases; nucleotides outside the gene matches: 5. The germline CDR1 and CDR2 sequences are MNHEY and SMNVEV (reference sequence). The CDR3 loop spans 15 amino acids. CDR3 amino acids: CASSKRTGYTGELFF. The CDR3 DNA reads TGTGCCAGCAGTAAACGGACAGGGTACACCGGGGAGCTGTTTTTT.

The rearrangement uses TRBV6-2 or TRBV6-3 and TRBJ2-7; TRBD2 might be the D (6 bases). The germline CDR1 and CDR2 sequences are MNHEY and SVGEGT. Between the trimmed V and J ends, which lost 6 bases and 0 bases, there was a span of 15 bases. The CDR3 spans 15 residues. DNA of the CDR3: TGTGCCAGCAGCTCCCTGGGCGGGATCTCCTACGAGCAGTACTTC. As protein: CASSSLGGISYEQYF.

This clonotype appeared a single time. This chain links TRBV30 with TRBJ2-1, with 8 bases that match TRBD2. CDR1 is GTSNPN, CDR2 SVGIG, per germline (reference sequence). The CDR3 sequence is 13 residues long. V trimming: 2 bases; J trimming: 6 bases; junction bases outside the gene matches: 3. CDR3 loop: CAWSSLAVNEQFF. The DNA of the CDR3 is TGTGCCTGGAGTTCACTAGCGGTCAATGAGCAGTTCTTC.

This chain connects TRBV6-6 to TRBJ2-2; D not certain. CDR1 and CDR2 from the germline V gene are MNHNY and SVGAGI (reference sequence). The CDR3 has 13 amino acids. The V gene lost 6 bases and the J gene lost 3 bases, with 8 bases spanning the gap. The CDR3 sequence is CASSLHDTGELFF. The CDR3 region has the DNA TGTGCCAGCAGCCTTCATGACACCGGGGAGCTGTTTTTT.